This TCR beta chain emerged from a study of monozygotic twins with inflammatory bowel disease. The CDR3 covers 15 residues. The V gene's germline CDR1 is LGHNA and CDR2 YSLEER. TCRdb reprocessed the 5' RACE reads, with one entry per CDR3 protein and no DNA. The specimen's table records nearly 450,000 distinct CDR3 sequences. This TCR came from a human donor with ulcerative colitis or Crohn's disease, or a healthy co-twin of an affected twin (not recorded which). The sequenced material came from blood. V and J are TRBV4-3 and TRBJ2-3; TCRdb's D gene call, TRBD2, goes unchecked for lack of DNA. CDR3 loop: CASSQVGLAGDTQYF.